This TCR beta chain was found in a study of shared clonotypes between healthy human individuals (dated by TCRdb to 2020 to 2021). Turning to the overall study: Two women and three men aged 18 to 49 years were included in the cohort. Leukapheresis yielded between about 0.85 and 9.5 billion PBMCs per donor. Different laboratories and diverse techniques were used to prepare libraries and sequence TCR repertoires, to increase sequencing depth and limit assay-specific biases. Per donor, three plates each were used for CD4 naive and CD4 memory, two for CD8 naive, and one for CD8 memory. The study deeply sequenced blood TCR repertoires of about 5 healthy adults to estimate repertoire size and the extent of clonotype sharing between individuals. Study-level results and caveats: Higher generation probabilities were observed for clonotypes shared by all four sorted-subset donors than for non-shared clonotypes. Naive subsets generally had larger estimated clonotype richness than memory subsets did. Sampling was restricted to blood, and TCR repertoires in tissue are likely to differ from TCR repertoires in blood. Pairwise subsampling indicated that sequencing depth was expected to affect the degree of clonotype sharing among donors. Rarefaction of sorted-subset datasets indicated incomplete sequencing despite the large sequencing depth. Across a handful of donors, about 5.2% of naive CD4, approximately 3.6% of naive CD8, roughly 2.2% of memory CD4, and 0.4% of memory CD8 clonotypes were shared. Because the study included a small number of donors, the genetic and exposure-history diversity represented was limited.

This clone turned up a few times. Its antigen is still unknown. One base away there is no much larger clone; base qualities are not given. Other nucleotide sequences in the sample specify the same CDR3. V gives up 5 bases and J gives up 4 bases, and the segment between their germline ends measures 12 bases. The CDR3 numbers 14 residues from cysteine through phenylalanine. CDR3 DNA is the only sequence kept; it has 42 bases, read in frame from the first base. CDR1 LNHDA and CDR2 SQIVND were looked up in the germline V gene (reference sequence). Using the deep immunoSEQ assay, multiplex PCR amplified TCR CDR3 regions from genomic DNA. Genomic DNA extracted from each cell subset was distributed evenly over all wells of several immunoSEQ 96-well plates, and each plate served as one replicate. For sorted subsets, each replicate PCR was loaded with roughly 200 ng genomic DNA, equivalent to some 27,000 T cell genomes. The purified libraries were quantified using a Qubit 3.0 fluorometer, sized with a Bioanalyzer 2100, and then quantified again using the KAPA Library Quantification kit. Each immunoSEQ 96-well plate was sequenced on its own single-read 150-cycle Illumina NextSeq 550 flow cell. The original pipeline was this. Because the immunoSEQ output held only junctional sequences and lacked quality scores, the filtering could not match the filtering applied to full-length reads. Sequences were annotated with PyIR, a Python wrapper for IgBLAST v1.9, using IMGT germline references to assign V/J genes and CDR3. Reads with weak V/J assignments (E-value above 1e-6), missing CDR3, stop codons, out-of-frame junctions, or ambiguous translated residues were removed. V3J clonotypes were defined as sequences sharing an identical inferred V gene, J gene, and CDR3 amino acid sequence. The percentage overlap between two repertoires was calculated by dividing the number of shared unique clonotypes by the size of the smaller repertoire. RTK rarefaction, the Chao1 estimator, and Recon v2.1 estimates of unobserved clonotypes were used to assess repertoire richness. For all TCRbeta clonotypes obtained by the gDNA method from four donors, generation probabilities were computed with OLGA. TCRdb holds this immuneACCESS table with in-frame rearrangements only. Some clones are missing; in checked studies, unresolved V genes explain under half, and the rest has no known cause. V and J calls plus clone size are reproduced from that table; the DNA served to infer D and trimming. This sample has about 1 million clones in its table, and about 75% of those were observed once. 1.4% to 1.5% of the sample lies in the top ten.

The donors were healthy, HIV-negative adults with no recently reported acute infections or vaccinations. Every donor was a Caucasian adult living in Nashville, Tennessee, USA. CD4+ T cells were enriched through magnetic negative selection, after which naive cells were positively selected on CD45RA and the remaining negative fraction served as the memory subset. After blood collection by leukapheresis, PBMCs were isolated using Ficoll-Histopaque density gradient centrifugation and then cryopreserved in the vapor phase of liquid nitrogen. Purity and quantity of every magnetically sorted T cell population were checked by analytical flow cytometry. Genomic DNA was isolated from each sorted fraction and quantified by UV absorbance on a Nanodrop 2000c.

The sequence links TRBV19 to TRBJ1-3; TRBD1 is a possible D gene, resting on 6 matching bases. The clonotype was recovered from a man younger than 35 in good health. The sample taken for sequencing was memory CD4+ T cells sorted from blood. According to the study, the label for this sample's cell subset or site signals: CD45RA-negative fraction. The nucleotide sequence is TGTGCCAGTAGTGCGGACAGTTCCGGAAACACCATATATTTT. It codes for CASSADSSGNTIYF.